Presented here are 26 T cell receptor beta chains from one specimen sequenced in a study of cytomegalovirus exposure and HLA in healthy donors (dated by TCRdb to between 2016 and 2019). To prepare the library, the immunoSEQ multiplex PCR assay was applied. TCRdb took this table from immuneACCESS and kept in-frame rearrangements with V and J called. Such tables lack part of the clones; where checked against another copy, unresolved V genes explain under half of the gap, and the rest is unexplained. This sample comprises about 160,000 clones, approximately 89% of them detected only once. The ten largest clones take up 4.2% of the sample. What was sequenced was PBMCs. These receptors all come from a man younger than 35 in good health and CMV-seropositive.

This chain links TRBV18 with TRBJ2-7; TRBD1 is a possible D gene (5 bases). Germline assignment: CDR1 KGHSH and CDR2 LQKENI. CDR3 length: 12 residues. V lost 4 bases, J lost 6 bases, and 10 bases lay in between. CDR3 sequence reads: CASSQQGSEQYF. The CDR3 DNA reads as TGTGCCAGCTCACAGCAGGGTAGCGAGCAGTACTTC.

The chain combines TRBV2 with TRBJ1-2; TRBD1 matches 10 bases. This CDR3 has 13 amino acids. V shed 7 bases and J 4 bases; nucleotides not matched to a gene: 3. The germline gives CDR1 SNHLY, CDR2 FYNNEI. CDR3 sequence reads: CASIRTGGYGYTF. In DNA, the CDR3 is TGTGCCAGCATCCGGACAGGGGGCTATGGCTACACCTTC.

A remark on this clone: The limits of the CDR3 on the DNA are not certain, so only TCRdb's listed CDR3 is given. The CDR3 region is CASSLGTGGNTGELFF. This chain links TRBV28 with TRBJ2-2; TRBD2, the table's D call, was not compared with the DNA. The germline CDR1 and CDR2 sequences are MDHEN and SYDVKM. The CDR3 numbers 16 amino acids, ends counted.

Only one count was recorded for this clone. The chain recombines TRBV4-1 with TRBJ2-2; D is unclear. Between the trimmed V and J ends, which lost 3 bases and 6 bases, there was a span of 5 bases. Germline assignment: CDR1 MGHRA and CDR2 YSYEKL. The CDR3 is 12 amino acids. The CDR3 sequence is CASSHPSGELFF. The CDR3 DNA sequence: TGCGCCAGCAGCCATCCTTCCGGGGAGCTGTTTTTT.

The chain links TRBV5-6 to TRBJ2-5; 9 bases line up with TRBD2. The CDR3 covers 14 residues. V trimming: 2 bases; J trimming: 1 base; junction bases outside the gene matches: 0. Per the germline V gene, CDR1 is SGHDT and CDR2 is YYEEEE. The CDR3 here is CASSFSGSQETQYF. In nucleotides, the CDR3 is TGTGCCAGCAGCTTTAGCGGGAGCCAAGAGACCCAGTACTTC.

The V and J genes are TRBV29-1 and TRBJ2-1, with 8 positions matching TRBD2. CDR1 and CDR2 from the germline V gene are SQVTM and ANQGSEA. The ends lost 0 bases at V and 8 bases at J; junction bases unmatched: 9. CDR3 length: 15 residues. CDR3 coding DNA: TGCAGCGTTGAAGATGGAGCGGGAGTTTTCGATGAGCAGTTCTTC. Amino acids: CSVEDGAGVFDEQFF.

The chain combines TRBV2 with TRBJ2-7, with D hard to call. CDR3 size: 12 residues. The V and J ends lost 2 bases and 3 bases respectively, with 5 bases between them. Germline V lookup: CDR1 SNHLY, CDR2 FYNNEI. The CDR3 region has the DNA TGTGCCAGCAGTGAAATGTACTACGAGCAGTACTTC. Translated: CASSEMYYEQYF.

Only a few counts were recorded for this clone. This sequence joins TRBV7-6 and TRBJ2-7, with TRBD1 matching 9 bases. The germline CDR1 and CDR2 sequences are SGHVS and FNYEAQ. CDR3 length equals 14 residues. The trim removed 2 bases at V and 5 bases at J, leaving 4 bases unmatched. The DNA for the CDR3 is TGTGCCAGCAGCTTACGGACAGGGGCGGACGAGCAGTACTTC. It specifies CASSLRTGADEQYF.

The chain combines TRBV27 with TRBJ2-7, with 8 bases matching TRBD2. The CDR3 length is 15 residues. The germline V gene encodes CDR1 MNHEY and CDR2 SMNVEV (reference sequence). J lost 3 bases, V lost 3 bases, and 7 bases had no gene match. The CDR3 sequence: CASSFGASGLYEQYF. The DNA of the CDR3 is TGTGCCAGCAGTTTTGGGGCTAGCGGGCTCTACGAGCAGTACTTC.

The chain links TRBV11-2 to TRBJ2-5; 10 bases align to TRBD2. Per the germline V gene, CDR1 is SGHAT and CDR2 is FQNNGV. The CDR3 is 16 residues long. V was pared by 6 bases and J by 7 bases, with 14 bases of the junction left unmatched. Written as DNA, the CDR3 is TGTGCCAGCAGACTTGCTGCGGTAGCGGGAGGTGGGACCCAGTACTTC. Its translation: CASRLAAVAGGGTQYF.

The chain has TRBV4-1 and TRBJ1-1; D uncertain. V lost 0 bases, J lost 0 bases, and 5 bases lay in between. The CDR3 extends over 14 amino acids. Per germline, CDR1 MGHRA and CDR2 YSYEKL. CDR3 region: CASSQERLNTEAFF. The CDR3 nucleotides read TGCGCCAGCAGCCAAGAGAGGTTGAACACTGAAGCTTTCTTT.

This chain links TRBV4-1 with TRBJ1-5; D may be TRBD1 (6 bases). The CDR3 loop spans 17 amino acids. Per germline, CDR1 MGHRA and CDR2 YSYEKL. V was trimmed by 0 bases and J by 2 bases, leaving 14 bases between them. CDR3 nucleotide sequence: TGCGCCAGCAGCCAAGATCAGGGGAGACAGCGCAATCAGCCCCAGCATTTT. It yields the protein CASSQDQGRQRNQPQHF.

The J gene is TRBJ2-1, the V gene TRBV27; 8 bases fit TRBD2. V lost 3 bases, J lost 5 bases, and 9 bases stayed unmatched. CDR1 is MNHEY and CDR2 is SMNVEV in the germline V gene (reference sequence). The CDR3 is made up of 16 amino acids. The CDR3 DNA reads as TGTGCCAGCAGTTTCAGCGGGAGTAGTGTCGACAATGAGCAGTTCTTC. Protein sequence: CASSFSGSSVDNEQFF.

This chain uses TRBV6-5 with TRBJ1-1, with D perhaps TRBD1 (6 bases). The CDR3 has 15 residues. Germline V gene data show CDR1 as MNHEY and CDR2 as SVGAGI. V gave up 6 bases and J gave up 2 bases, with 16 bases separating them. The CDR3 bases are TGTGCCAGCAGACCTCCGACAGGTCTTAACACTGAAGCTTTCTTT. It specifies CASRPPTGLNTEAFF.

V is TRBV5-1 and J is TRBJ1-4, with D tentatively TRBD1 (5 bases). The CDR3 length is 16 residues. Germline CDR1 reads SGHRS; CDR2 reads YFSETQ. V lost 2 bases to trimming and J lost 4 bases, with 15 bases between them. CDR3 loop: CASSLGFRTSNEKLFF. The CDR3 DNA follows: TGCGCCAGCAGCTTAGGGTTCCGGACAAGTAATGAAAAACTGTTTTTT.

CDR3 loop: CASAGDSSLGNYGYTF. Written as DNA, the CDR3 is TGTGCCAGCGCCGGGGACTCATCCCTGGGGAACTATGGCTACACCTTC. The chain recombines TRBV27 with TRBJ1-2; a weak D match, TRBD1 (5 bases). The CDR3 consists of 16 residues. The germline V gene encodes CDR1 MNHEY and CDR2 SMNVEV (reference sequence). The germline V and J ends were trimmed by 8 bases and 2 bases, with 21 bases remaining between them.

The V and J genes are TRBV4-1 and TRBJ2-3; 14 bases align to TRBD2. The germline CDR1 and CDR2 sequences are MGHRA and YSYEKL. The V segment lost 0 bases and the J segment 2 bases; nucleotides outside the gene matches: 10. CDR3 length: 20 amino acids. CDR3 amino acids: CASSQDPPTSGRAVTDTQYF. CDR3 DNA: TGCGCCAGCAGCCAAGATCCCCCGACTAGCGGGAGGGCCGTCACAGATACGCAGTATTTT.

This chain uses TRBV7-6 with TRBJ2-7; TRBD1 matches 7 bases. CDR3 size: 14 residues. The germline V gene encodes CDR1 SGHVS and CDR2 FNYEAQ. With V trimmed by 4 bases and J by 2 bases, 5 bases remained unmatched. The CDR3 DNA is TGTGCCAGCAGCTCTGGTCAGGGGGCCTACGAGCAGTACTTC. Amino acids: CASSSGQGAYEQYF.

The chain has TRBV6-5 and TRBJ1-5, with D perhaps matching TRBD1 (6 bases). This CDR3 is built from 15 residues. Germline V gene lookup returns CDR1 MNHEY and CDR2 SVGAGI. With 0 bases removed from V and 2 bases from J, the gap between germline ends came to 8 bases. CDR3 sequence: CASSYSRTGNQPQHF. In DNA form, the CDR3 reads TGTGCCAGCAGTTACTCTAGGACAGGCAATCAGCCCCAGCATTTT.

The chain links TRBV9 to TRBJ2-3, with 7 positions matching TRBD2. The V gene end was trimmed by 4 bases and the J gene end by 3 bases; junction bases not matched to a gene: 17. The CDR3 spans 18 residues. Germline values: CDR1 SGDLS, CDR2 YYNGEE. The CDR3 spells CASSSQASGAGVTDTQYF. CDR3 nucleotides: TGTGCCAGCAGCTCCCAGGCTTCGGGTGCGGGAGTAACAGATACGCAGTATTTT. The variable domain in full, completed from reference TRBV9 and TRBJ2-3, reads DSGVTQTPKHLITATGQRVTLRCSPRSGDLSVYWYQQSLDQGLQFLIQYYNGEERAKGNILERFSAQQFPDLHSELNLSSLELGDSALYFCASSSQASGAGVTDTQYFGPGTRLTVL.

The chain is built from TRBV5-8 and TRBJ1-4; 7 bases are a match to TRBD1. CDR3 length: 16 residues. Germline CDR1 is SGHTS and CDR2 is YDEGEE. V was clipped by 4 bases and J by 3 bases; unmatched bases: 9. The CDR3 loop is CASSADRVRANEKLFF. The CDR3 region has the DNA TGTGCCAGCAGCGCCGACAGGGTCCGGGCTAATGAAAAACTGTTTTTT.

The chain combines TRBV15 with TRBJ2-1, with TRBD1 matching over 7 bases. The trim removed 8 bases at V and 3 bases at J, leaving 10 bases unmatched. Germline V gives CDR1 LNHNV, CDR2 YYDKDF (reference sequence). The CDR3 is 15 residues long. CDR3 protein: CATSRTGVVYNEQFF. The CDR3 DNA is TGTGCCACCTCAAGAACAGGGGTAGTCTACAATGAGCAGTTCTTC.

This chain uses TRBV12-5 with TRBJ2-1; D perhaps matches TRBD2 (5 bases). The CDR3 has 15 amino acids. Germline loops: CDR1 LGHNT, CDR2 FRNRAP. The ends were cut back, 3 bases at V and 8 bases at J, with 17 bases in the middle. CDR3 DNA sequence: TGTGCTAGTGGTTTCGGAACCGGGGTCGCAGATGAGCAGTTCTTC. Translation gives CASGFGTGVADEQFF.

The table lists this clone with a count of one. At one boundary the junction diverges from the germline segment, which might be a read error. The chain employs TRBV4-1 and TRBJ2-1, with 10 bases aligning to TRBD2. The V gene's germline CDR1 is MGHRA and CDR2 YSYEKL. The CDR3 runs 16 residues. The CDR3 here is CASRQVMSGRGDEQFF. For the CDR3, the DNA is TGCGCCAGCAGACAAGTTATGAGCGGGAGGGGTGATGAGCAGTTCTTC.

This clone was counted a single time. Because the CDR3's place on the DNA is in doubt, the DNA is left out and the CDR3 is given as listed by TCRdb. The chain joins TRBV5-1 to TRBJ2-7; the table assigns TRBD2, which was not confirmed against the DNA. Germline assignment: CDR1 SGHRS and CDR2 YFSETQ. The CDR3 totals 14 residues, both ends included. CDR3 loop: CASSFGEGVYEQYF.

This clone was seen once. The CDR3, as DNA: TGTGCCAGCAGCTCCGTAGACAGGGGGGGAGATGAAAAACTGTTTTTT. Protein product: CASSSVDRGGDEKLFF. The chain is built from TRBV7-8 and TRBJ1-4; 9 nucleotides align to TRBD1. V dropped 4 bases and J dropped 6; count of bases not matched to a gene: 9. Germline CDR1 SGHVS, CDR2 FQNEAQ. CDR3 length equals 16 residues.